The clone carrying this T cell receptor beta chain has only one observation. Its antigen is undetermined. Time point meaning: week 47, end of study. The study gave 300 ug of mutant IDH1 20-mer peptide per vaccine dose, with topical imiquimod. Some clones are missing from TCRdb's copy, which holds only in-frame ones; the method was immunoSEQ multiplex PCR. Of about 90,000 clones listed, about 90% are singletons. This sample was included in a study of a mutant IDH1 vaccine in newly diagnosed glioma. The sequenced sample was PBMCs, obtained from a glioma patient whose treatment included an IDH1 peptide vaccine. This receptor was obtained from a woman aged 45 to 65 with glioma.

CDR3: CASSQVPGEEQPQHF. For the CDR3, the DNA is TGCGCCAGCAGCCAAGTACCCGGGGAGGAGCAGCCCCAGCATTTT. The chain has TRBV4-1 and TRBJ1-5, with unresolved D. From germline, CDR1 is MGHRA and CDR2 YSYEKL. This CDR3 comprises 15 residues. The ends were cut back, 1 base at V and 7 bases at J, with 14 bases in the middle.